This entry lists 5 T cell receptor beta chains sequenced from one sample in a study of T cells in Graves' hyperthyroidism and ophthalmopathy. RNA transcripts gave rise to amplified TCR beta CDR3 regions. First-round RT-PCR targeting the TCR CDR3 was performed with the HTBI primer set. One entry per CDR3 protein, called by TCRdb with MiXCR from the multiplex PCR reads. The sample lists some 570,000 distinct CDR3 sequences, about 15% occurring once. Sequenced sample: blood. The receptors come from a woman between 18 and 29 years old with Graves' ophthalmopathy.

This clonotype was seen repeatedly, ten times or more. V usage is TRBV30 and J usage is TRBJ1-3, with D hard to call. CDR1 is GTSNPN, CDR2 SVGIG, per germline (reference sequence). V dropped 5 bases and J dropped 0 bases, with 8 bases sitting between them. The CDR3 has 13 residues. The CDR3 nucleotides are TGTGCCTGGCTCCTAGACTCTGGAAACACCATATATTTT. Translated, it gives CAWLLDSGNTIYF.

This clonotype was counted many times. The V and J genes are TRBV12-3 or TRBV12-4 and TRBJ1-2, with D unclear. The CDR3 is 11 amino acids. V lost 6 bases, J lost 4 bases, and 6 bases lay in between. CDR3 sequence: CASSSGYGYTF. For the CDR3, the DNA is TGTGCCAGCAGCTCTGGCTATGGCTACACCTTC.

This clonotype was counted at least ten times. The chain recombines TRBV28 with TRBJ2-3; no reliable D call. V lost 7 bases, J lost 3 bases, and 20 bases lay in between. The CDR3 consists of 16 residues. Germline lookup yields CDR1 MDHEN and CDR2 SYDVKM. Here the CDR3 reads CASTTPVGRRTDTQYF. Here the CDR3 DNA reads TGTGCCAGCACCACACCCGTAGGACGCAGAACAGATACGCAGTATTTT.

This clonotype was counted only a few times. The genes are TRBV20-1 and TRBJ2-4; D gene unclear. With 0 bases removed from V and 0 bases from J, the gap between germline ends came to 12 bases. Germline values: CDR1 DFQATT, CDR2 SNEGSKA (reference sequence). The CDR3 runs to 16 residues. In DNA, the CDR3 is TGCAGTGCTAGAGATTTTTCTGCACAAGCCAAAAACATTCAGTACTTC. It translates to CSARDFSAQAKNIQYF.

Only a few counts were recorded for this clonotype. This rearrangement joins TRBV5-6 to TRBJ2-3, with 10 bases that match TRBD1. The CDR3 runs 15 residues. Per germline, CDR1 SGHDT and CDR2 YYEEEE. Trimming took 2 bases from V and 4 from J; bases not matched to a gene: 4. CDR3 in DNA: TGTGCCAGCAGCTTCGGGACAGGGGATGCAGATACGCAGTATTTT. Translated, it gives CASSFGTGDADTQYF. The full variable domain, completed using reference TRBV5-6 and TRBJ2-3, is DAGVTQSPTHLIKTRGQQVTLRCSPKSGHDTVSWYQQALGQGPQFIFQYYEEEERQRGNFPDRFSGHQFPNYSSELNVNALLLGDSALYLCASSFGTGDADTQYFGPGTRLTVL.